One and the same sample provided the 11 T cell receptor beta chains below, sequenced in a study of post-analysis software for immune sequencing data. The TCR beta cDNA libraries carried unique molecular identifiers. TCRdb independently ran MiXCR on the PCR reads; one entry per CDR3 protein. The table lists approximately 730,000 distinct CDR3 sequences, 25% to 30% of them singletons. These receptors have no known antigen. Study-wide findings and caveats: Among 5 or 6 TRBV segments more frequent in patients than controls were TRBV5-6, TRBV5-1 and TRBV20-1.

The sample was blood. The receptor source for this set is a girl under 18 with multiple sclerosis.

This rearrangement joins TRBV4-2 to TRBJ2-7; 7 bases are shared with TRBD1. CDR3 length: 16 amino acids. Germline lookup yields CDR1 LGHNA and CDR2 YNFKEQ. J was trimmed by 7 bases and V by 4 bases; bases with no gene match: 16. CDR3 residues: CASSPNKGTDIGEQYF. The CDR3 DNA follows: TGTGCCAGCAGCCCCAACAAGGGGACAGATATTGGGGAGCAGTACTTC.

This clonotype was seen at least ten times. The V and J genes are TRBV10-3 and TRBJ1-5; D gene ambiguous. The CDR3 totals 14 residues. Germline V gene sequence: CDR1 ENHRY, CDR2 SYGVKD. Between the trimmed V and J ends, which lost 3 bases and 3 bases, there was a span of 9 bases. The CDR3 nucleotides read TGTGCCATCAGTGAAGACGGACCCAATCAGCCCCAGCATTTT. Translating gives CAISEDGPNQPQHF.

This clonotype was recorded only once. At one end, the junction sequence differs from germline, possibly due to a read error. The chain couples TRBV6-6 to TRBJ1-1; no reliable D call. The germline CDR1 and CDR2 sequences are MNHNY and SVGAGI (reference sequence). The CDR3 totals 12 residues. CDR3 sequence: CASLATTAEVFF. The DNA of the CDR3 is TGTGCCAGCTTAGCAACTACCGCTGAAGTTTTCTTT.

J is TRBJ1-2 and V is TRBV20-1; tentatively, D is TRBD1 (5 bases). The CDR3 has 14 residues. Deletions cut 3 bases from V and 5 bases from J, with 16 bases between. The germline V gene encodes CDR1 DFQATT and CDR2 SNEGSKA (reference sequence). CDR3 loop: CSARGGLGTYGYTF. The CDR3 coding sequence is TGCAGTGCTAGGGGGGGTTTGGGAACATATGGCTACACCTTC.

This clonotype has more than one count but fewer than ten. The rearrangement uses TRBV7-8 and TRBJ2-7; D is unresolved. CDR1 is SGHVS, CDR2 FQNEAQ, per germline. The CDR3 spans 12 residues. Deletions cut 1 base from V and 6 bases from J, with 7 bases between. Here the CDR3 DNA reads TGTGCCAGCAGCTTAGTACCGGGCGAGCAGTACTTC. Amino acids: CASSLVPGEQYF.

CDR3 sequence: CAISSSWANEKLFF. The CDR3 DNA is TGTGCCATCAGTTCCTCTTGGGCTAATGAAAAACTGTTTTTT. The chain carries TRBV10-3 and TRBJ1-4; D gene ambiguous. The length of the CDR3 is 14 residues. Deletions cut 5 bases from V and 3 bases from J, with 10 bases between. CDR1 and CDR2 from the germline V gene are ENHRY and SYGVKD.

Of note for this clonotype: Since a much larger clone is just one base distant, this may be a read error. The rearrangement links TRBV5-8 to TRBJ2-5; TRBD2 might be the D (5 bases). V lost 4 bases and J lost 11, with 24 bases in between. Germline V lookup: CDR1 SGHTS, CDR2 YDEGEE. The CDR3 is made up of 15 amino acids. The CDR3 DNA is TGTGCCAGCAGCCCGAGCGGCTACTCCTACAATGAGCAGTACTTC. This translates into CASSPSGYSYNEQYF.

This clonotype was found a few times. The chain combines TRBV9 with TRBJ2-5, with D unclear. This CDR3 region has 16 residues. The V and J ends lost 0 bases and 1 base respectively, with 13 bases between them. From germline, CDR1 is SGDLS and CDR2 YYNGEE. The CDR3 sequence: CASSVGELPRQETQYF. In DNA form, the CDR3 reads TGTGCCAGCAGCGTAGGAGAGCTTCCTCGCCAAGAGACCCAGTACTTC.

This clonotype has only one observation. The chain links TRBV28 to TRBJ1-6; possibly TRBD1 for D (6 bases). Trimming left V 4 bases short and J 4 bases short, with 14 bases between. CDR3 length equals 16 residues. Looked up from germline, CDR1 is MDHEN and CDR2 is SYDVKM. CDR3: CASSSSGEFYNSPLHF. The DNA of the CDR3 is TGTGCCAGCAGTTCCTCAGGGGAATTTTATAATTCACCCCTCCACTTT.

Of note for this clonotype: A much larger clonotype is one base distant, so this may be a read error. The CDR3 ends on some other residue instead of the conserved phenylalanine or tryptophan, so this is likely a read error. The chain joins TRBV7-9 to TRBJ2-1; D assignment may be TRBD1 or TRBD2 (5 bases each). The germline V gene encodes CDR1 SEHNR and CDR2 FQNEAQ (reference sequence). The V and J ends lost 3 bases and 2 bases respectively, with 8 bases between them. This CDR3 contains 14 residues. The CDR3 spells CASSLGDAYNEQFL. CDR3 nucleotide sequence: TGTGCCAGCAGCTTGGGGGACGCCTACAATGAGCAGTTCTTA.

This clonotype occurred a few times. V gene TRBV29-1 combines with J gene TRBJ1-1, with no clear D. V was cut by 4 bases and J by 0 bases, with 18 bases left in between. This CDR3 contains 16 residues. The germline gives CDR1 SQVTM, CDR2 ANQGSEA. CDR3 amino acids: CSVGPVSVAVNTEAFF. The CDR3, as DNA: TGCAGCGTTGGGCCAGTCAGTGTGGCTGTGAACACTGAAGCTTTCTTT.